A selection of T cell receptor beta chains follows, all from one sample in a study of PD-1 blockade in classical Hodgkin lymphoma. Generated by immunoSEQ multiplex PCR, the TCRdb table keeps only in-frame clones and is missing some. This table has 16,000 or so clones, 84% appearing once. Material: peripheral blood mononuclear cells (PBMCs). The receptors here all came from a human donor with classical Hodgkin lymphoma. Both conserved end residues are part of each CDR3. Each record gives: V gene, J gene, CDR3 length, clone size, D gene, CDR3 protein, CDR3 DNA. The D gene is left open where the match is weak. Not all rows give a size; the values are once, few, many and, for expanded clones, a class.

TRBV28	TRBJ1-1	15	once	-	CASPPSWFGNTEAFF	TGTGCCAGCCCCCCGAGTTGGTTTGGGAACACTGAAGCTTTCTTT
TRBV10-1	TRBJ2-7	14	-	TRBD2	CASSALAGSYEQYF	TGCGCCAGCAGTGCCCTAGCGGGATCCTACGAGCAGTACTTC
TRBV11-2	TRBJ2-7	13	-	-	CASSLDRSHKQYF	TGTGCCAGCAGCTTAGACAGAAGCCACAAGCAGTACTTC
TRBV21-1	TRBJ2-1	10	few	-	CAGYSNEQFF	TGTGCCGGTTACTCCAATGAGCAGTTCTTC
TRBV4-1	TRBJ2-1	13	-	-	CASSQDPTDEQFF	TGCGCCAGCAGCCAAGATCCCACGGACGAGCAGTTCTTC
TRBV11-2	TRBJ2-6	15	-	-	CASSLGLWGANVLTF	TGTGCCAGCAGCTTAGGGCTGTGGGGGGCCAACGTCCTGACTTTC
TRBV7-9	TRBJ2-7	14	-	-	CASSLRGQPREQYF	TGTGCCAGCAGCTTAAGGGGACAACCACGGGAGCAGTACTTC
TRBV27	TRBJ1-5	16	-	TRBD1	CASSPDRSYSNQPQHF	TGTGCCAGCAGTCCGGACAGGTCTTATAGCAATCAGCCCCAGCATTTT
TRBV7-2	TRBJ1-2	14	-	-	CASSLRNTNYGYTF	TGTGCCAGCAGCTTACGCAACACAAACTATGGCTACACCTTC
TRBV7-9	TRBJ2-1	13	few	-	CASSPTPYNEQFF	TGTGCCAGCAGCCCTACCCCCTACAATGAGCAGTTCTTC
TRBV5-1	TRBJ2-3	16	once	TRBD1	CASSSGTATSTDTQYF	TGCGCCAGCAGCTCCGGGACAGCAACTAGCACAGATACGCAGTATTTT
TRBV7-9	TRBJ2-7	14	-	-	CASSSEVVGSEQYF	TGTGCCAGCAGCTCAGAGGTCGTCGGGTCCGAGCAGTACTTC
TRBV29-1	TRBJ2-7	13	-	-	CSVAMLGAYEQYF	TGCAGCGTCGCCATGCTGGGCGCCTACGAGCAGTACTTC
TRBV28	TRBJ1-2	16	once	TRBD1	CASSFTVGQGADGYTF	TGTGCCAGCAGTTTTACTGTGGGACAGGGGGCTGATGGCTACACCTTC
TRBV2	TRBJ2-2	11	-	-	CASSEAGELFF	TGTGCCAGCAGTGAAGCAGGGGAGCTGTTTTTT
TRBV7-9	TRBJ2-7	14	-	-	CASSRRDPSYEQYF	TGTGCCAGCAGCCGGAGGGACCCCTCCTACGAGCAGTACTTC
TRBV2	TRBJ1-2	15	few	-	CASRKLLGDGYGYTF	TGTGCCAGCAGAAAGCTACTAGGGGATGGCTATGGCTACACCTTC
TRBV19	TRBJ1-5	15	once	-	CASSIASGANQPQHF	TGTGCCAGTAGTATAGCTTCGGGGGCCAATCAGCCCCAGCATTTT
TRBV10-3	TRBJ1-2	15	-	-	CAISESSGRGYGYTF	TGTGCCATCAGTGAGTCATCTGGTAGGGGCTATGGCTACACCTTC
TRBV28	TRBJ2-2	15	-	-	CASSLPGVDTGELFF	TGTGCCAGCAGTTTGCCAGGGGTGGACACCGGGGAGCTGTTTTTT
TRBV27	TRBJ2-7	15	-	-	CASSLGGAPEAEQYF	TGTGCCAGCAGTTTAGGGGGGGCCCCTGAGGCCGAGCAGTACTTC
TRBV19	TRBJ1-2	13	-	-	CASSIGPGSGYTF	TGTGCCAGTAGTATTGGCCCCGGAAGCGGCTACACCTTC
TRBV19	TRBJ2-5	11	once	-	CASRDQETQYF	TGTGCCAGTAGGGACCAGGAGACCCAGTACTTC
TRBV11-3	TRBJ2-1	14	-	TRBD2	CASSSGTMSNEQFF	TGTGCCAGCAGCTCCGGGACTATGAGCAATGAGCAGTTCTTC
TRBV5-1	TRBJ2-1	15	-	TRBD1	CASSLAQGLYNEQFF	TGCGCCAGCAGCTTGGCACAGGGGCTATACAATGAGCAGTTCTTC
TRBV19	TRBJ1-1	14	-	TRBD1	CASRAGGSVTEAFF	TGTGCCAGTAGGGCAGGGGGAAGCGTGACTGAAGCTTTCTTT
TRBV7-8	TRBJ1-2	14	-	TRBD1	CASSPTGQSYGYTF	TGTGCCAGCAGCCCTACGGGACAGAGCTATGGCTACACCTTC
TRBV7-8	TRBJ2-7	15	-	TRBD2	CASSLEGLAGGEQYF	TGTGCCAGCAGCTTGGAGGGACTAGCGGGAGGTGAGCAGTACTTC
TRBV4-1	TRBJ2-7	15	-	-	CASSQDWFPGYEQYF	TGCGCCAGCAGCCAAGACTGGTTCCCAGGATACGAGCAGTACTTC
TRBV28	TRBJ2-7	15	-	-	CASSFPQGLGYEQYF	TGTGCCAGCAGTTTCCCACAAGGGCTAGGATACGAGCAGTACTTC
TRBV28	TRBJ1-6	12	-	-	CASSFLNSPLHF	TGTGCCAGCAGTTTCCTAAATTCACCCCTCCACTTT
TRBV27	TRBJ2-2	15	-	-	CASSLSDPETGELFF	TGTGCCAGCAGTTTATCGGATCCCGAAACCGGGGAGCTGTTTTTT
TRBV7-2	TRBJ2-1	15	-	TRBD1	CASRGTASSYNEQFF	TGTGCCAGCAGGGGGACAGCGAGCTCCTACAATGAGCAGTTCTTC
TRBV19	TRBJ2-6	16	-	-	CASSIRGDNGANVLTF	TGTGCCAGTAGTATCAGAGGGGATAACGGGGCCAACGTCCTGACTTTC
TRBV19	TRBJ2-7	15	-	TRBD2	CASSTISGSSYEQYF	TGTGCCAGTAGTACGATTAGCGGGAGTTCCTACGAGCAGTACTTC
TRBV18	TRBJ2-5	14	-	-	CASSPGAEEETQYF	TGTGCCAGCTCACCAGGGGCGGAGGAAGAGACCCAGTACTTC
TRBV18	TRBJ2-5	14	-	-	CASSPRGNQETQYF	TGTGCCAGCTCACCCCGCGGGAACCAAGAGACCCAGTACTTC
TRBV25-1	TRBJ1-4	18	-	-	CASSATPGAVTTNEKLFF	TGTGCCAGCAGTGCCACGCCCGGGGCAGTTACAACTAATGAAAAACTGTTTTTT
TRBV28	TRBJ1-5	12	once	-	CASFEQDQPQHF	TGTGCCAGCTTTGAACAGGATCAGCCCCAGCATTTT
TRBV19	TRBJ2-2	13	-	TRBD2	CASRLAGAGELFF	TGTGCCAGTAGACTAGCGGGAGCCGGGGAGCTGTTTTTT
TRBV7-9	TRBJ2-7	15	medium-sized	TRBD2	CASSLARGLAHEQYF	TGTGCCAGCAGCTTAGCCCGGGGACTAGCCCACGAGCAGTACTTC
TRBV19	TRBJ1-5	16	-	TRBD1	CASMGGGPDSLRPQHF	TGTGCCAGTATGGGAGGGGGCCCGGACTCCCTTCGGCCCCAGCATTTT
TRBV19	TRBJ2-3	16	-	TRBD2	CASSRRLAFATDTQYF	TGTGCCAGTAGTAGACGACTAGCGTTTGCCACAGATACGCAGTATTTT
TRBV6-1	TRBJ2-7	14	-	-	CASSEASSLSEQYF	TGTGCCAGCAGTGAAGCTTCCAGCTTGAGCGAGCAGTACTTC
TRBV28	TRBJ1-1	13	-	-	CASSLQQVYGAFF	TGTGCCAGCAGTTTACAACAGGTCTACGGAGCTTTCTTT
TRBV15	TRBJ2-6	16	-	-	CATSGGGFSGANVLTF	TGTGCCACCAGCGGAGGGGGATTCTCTGGGGCCAACGTCCTGACTTTC
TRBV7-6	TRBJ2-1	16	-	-	CASSLFASPGSDEQFF	TGTGCCAGCAGCTTATTCGCTTCCCCGGGGTCGGATGAGCAGTTCTTC
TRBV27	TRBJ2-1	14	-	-	CASSLRGGLNEQFF	TGTGCCAGCAGCCTTAGGGGGGGGTTAAATGAGCAGTTCTTC
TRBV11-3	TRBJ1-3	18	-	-	CASSLGRGPQGSGNTIYF	TGTGCCAGCAGCTTAGGACGGGGGCCCCAAGGCTCTGGAAACACCATATATTTT
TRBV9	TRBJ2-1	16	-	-	CASSVGLAGTNDEQFF	TGTGCCAGCAGCGTAGGTCTGGCAGGTACGAACGATGAGCAGTTCTTC
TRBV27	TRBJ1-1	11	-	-	CASRRNTEAFF	TGTGCCAGCAGACGGAACACTGAAGCTTTCTTT
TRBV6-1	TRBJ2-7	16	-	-	CASSEALRGSSYEQYF	TGTGCCAGCAGTGAAGCGCTTCGGGGGAGCTCCTACGAGCAGTACTTC